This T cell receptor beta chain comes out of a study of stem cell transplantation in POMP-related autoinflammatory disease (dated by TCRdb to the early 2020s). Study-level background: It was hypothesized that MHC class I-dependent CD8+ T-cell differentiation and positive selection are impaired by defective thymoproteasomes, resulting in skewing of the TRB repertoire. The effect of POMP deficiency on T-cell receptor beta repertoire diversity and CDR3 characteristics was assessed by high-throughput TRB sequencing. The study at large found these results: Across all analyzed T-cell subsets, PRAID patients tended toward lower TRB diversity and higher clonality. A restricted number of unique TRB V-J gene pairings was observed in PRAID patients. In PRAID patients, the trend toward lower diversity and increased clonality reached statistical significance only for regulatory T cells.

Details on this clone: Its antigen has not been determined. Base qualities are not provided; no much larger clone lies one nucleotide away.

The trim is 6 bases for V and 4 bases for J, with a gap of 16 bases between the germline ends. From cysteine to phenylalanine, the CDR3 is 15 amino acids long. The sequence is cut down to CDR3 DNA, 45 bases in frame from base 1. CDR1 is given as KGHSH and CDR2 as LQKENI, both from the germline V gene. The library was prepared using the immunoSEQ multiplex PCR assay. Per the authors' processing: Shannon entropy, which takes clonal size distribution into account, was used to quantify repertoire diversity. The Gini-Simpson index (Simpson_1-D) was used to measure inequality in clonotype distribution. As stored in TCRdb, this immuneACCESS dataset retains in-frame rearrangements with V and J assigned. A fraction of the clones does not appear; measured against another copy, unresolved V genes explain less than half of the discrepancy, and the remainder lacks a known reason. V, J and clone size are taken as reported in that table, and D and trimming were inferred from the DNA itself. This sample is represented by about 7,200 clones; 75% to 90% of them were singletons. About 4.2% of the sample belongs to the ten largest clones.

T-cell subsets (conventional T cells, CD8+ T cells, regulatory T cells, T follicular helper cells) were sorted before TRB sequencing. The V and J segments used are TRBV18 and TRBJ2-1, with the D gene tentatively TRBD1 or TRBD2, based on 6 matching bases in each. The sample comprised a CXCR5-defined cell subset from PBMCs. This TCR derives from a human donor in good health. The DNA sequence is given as TGTGCCAGCTCGTCTGAGGGGGGTTGGTACAATGAGCAGTTCTTC. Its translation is CASSSEGGWYNEQFF.